The 7 T cell receptor beta chains presented below share a single source sample, sequenced in a study of STAT5B mutations in CD4+ large granular lymphocyte leukemia. Clones were read by immunoSEQ multiplex PCR, and TCRdb kept only the in-frame ones, dropping some. The table has some 35,000 clones, roughly 65% seen once. The sample taken for sequencing was CD4+ T cells from blood buffy coats. The receptors come from a human donor in good health.

V usage is TRBV18 and J usage is TRBJ1-6, with D hard to call. Between the trimmed V and J ends, which lost 2 bases and 5 bases, there was a span of 10 bases. The CDR3 runs 15 residues. Germline CDR1 KGHSH, CDR2 LQKENI. CDR3 in amino acids: CASSPSQMDNSPLHF. CDR3 bases: TGTGCCAGCTCACCAAGCCAGATGGATAATTCACCCCTCCACTTT. The complete variable domain, with remaining parts taken from reference TRBV18 and TRBJ1-6, reads NAGVMQNPRHLVRRRGQEARLRCSPMKGHSHVYWYRQLPEEGLKFMVYLQKENIIDESGMPKERFSAEFPKEGPSILRIQQVVRGDSAAYFCASSPSQMDNSPLHFGNGTRLTVT.

V and J are TRBV12-5 and TRBJ1-5; TRBD1 might be the D (6 bases). In germline, CDR1 is LGHNT, CDR2 FRNRAP. V was clipped by 1 base and J by 7 bases, with 8 bases between them. The CDR3 spans 13 residues. CDR3 sequence (DNA): TGTGCTAGTGGTTTGGGGGGGCAACAGCCCCAGCATTTT. This translates into CASGLGGQQPQHF.

The DNA for the CDR3 is TGTGCCAGTAGTCCGCGACAGGGGAGTCGGGACAATGAGCAGTTCTTC. It codes for CASSPRQGSRDNEQFF. The chain recombines TRBV19 with TRBJ2-1; 8 bases are shared with TRBD1. Per germline, CDR1 LNHDA and CDR2 SQIVND (reference sequence). This CDR3 comprises 16 residues. J lost 5 bases, V lost 5 bases, and 11 bases had no gene match.

The chain uses TRBV7-9 and TRBJ2-2; D is uncertain. This CDR3 comprises 12 residues. V was pared by 5 bases and J by 4 bases, with 5 bases between. CDR1 and CDR2 from the germline V gene are SEHNR and FQNEAQ (reference sequence). CDR3 nucleotide sequence: TGTGCCAGCAGCCCGTCCACCGGGGAGCTGTTTTTT. Translation: CASSPSTGELFF.

The chain joins TRBV7-9 to TRBJ1-4; no clear D. The CDR3 runs to 16 residues. Germline CDR1 reads SEHNR; CDR2 reads FQNEAQ (reference sequence). V was trimmed by 5 bases and J by 0 bases, leaving 13 bases between them. The CDR3 sequence is CASSLKGSSTNEKLFF. DNA for the CDR3: TGTGCCAGCAGCCTGAAAGGGAGCTCAACTAATGAAAAACTGTTTTTT.

The chain has TRBV18 and TRBJ1-2; 9 bases fit TRBD1. Germline loops: CDR1 KGHSH, CDR2 LQKENI. CDR3 length: 15 amino acids. Trimming at V came to 6 bases and at J to 6 bases, leaving 11 bases not matched to a gene. CDR3 sequence reads: CASSHGQGPSHGYTF. DNA for the CDR3: TGTGCCAGCTCCCACGGACAGGGGCCTTCACATGGCTACACCTTC.

The chain combines TRBV19 with TRBJ1-5; D ambiguous. V lost 6 bases and J 0 bases, leaving 15 bases between the germline ends. The V gene's germline CDR1 is LNHDA and CDR2 SQIVND (reference sequence). This CDR3 is built from 16 residues. The CDR3 DNA reads as TGTGCCAGTAGCCACCCCGGGTGGCTTAGCAATCAGCCCCAGCATTTT. Encoded protein: CASSHPGWLSNQPQHF.